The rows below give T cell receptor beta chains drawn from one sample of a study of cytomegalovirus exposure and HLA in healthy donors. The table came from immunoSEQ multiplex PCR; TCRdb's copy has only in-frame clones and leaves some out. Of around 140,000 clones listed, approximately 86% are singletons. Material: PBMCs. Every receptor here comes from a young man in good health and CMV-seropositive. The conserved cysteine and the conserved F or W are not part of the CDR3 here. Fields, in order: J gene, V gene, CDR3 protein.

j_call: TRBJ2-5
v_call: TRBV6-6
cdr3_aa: ASSQGTSETQY

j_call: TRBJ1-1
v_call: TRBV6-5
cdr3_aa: ASSYSGATEAF

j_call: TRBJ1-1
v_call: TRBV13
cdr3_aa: ASSLGTGDTEAF

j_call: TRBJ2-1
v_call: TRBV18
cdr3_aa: ASSLGQSYNEQF

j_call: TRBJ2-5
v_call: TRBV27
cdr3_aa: ASSPLPSGGRETQY

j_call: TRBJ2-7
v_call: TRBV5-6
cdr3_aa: ASISLGAGGTFYEQY

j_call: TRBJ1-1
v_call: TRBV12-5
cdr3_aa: ASGPGTGPAF

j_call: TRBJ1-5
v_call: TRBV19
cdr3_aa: ASSYQGSSNQPQH

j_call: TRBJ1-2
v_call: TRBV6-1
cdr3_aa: ASSVDSDRVLYGYT

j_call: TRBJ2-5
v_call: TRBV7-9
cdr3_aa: ASSLEREFETQY

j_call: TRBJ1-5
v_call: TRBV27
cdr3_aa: ASSFRVSNQPQH

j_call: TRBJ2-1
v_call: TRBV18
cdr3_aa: ASSPPGIAGSNEQF

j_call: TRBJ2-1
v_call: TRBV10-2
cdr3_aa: ASRGEGRNNEQF

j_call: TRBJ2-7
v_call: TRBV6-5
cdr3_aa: ASSDSGSYEQY

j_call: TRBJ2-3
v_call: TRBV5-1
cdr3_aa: ASSLLEGADTQY

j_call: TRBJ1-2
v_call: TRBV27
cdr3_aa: ASRQTGVYGYT

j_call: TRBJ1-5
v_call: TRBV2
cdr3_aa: ASLGGTGSVQPQH

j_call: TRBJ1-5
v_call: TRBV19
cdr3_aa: ASGRDRSQPQH

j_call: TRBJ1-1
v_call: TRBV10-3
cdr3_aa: AISARQGSGNTEAF

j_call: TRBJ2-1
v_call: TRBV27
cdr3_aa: ASSFLRGSDYNEQF

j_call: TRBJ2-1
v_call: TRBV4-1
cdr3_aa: ASSQEGQGPPEQF

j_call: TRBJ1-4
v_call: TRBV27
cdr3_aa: ASREGQATNEKLF

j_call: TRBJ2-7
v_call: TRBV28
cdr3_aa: ASSLYGDRVVEQY

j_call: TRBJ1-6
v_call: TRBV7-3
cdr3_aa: ASSLTNDRASPLH

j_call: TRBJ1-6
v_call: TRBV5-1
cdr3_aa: ASSPIGTGSQASSPLH

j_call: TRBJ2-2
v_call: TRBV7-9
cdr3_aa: ASSLDDTELF

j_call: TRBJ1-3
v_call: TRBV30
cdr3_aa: AWEEDRNSGNTIY

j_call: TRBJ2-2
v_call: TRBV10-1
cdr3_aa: ASPGKGEAGELF

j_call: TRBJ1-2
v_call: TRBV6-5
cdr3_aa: ASSLPGDGYT

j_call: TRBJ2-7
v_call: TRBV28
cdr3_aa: ASRYSTGALSYEQY

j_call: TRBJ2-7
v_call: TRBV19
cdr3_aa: ASSISVRANEQY

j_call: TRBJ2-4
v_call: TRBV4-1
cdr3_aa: ASSQGAKNIQY